This TCR beta chain was retrieved from a study of blood T cell repertoires in COVID-19. Study in general: Samples of COVID-19 (acute and convalescent) were obtained from the United States, Italy and Spain. Sample material is recorded as cDNA or gDNA derived from T cells, B-cell-depleted T cells, or PBMCs.

V trimming: 4 bases; J trimming: 6 bases; junction bases outside the gene matches: 7. This CDR3 spans 14 amino acids. The germline V gene has CDR1 SGHRS and CDR2 YFSETQ. In the study's own analysis: Reference gene primers were amplified, and this amplification served to estimate nucleated cell counts. Clones were sequenced by immunoSEQ multiplex PCR, and TCRdb holds only the in-frame ones, with some missing. V, J and clone size are taken as reported in that table, and D and trimming were inferred from the DNA itself. Among some 96,000 clones listed, roughly nine tenths were seen once. The sequencing sample was made of peripheral blood. The source is a man aged 25-45 years in a cohort sampled during active COVID-19. The chain is built from TRBV5-1 and TRBJ1-2; 9 nucleotides align to TRBD1. CDR3 protein: CASSRGTGFDGYTF. The DNA for the CDR3 is TGCGCCAGCAGCCGCGGGACAGGGTTTGATGGCTACACCTTC.